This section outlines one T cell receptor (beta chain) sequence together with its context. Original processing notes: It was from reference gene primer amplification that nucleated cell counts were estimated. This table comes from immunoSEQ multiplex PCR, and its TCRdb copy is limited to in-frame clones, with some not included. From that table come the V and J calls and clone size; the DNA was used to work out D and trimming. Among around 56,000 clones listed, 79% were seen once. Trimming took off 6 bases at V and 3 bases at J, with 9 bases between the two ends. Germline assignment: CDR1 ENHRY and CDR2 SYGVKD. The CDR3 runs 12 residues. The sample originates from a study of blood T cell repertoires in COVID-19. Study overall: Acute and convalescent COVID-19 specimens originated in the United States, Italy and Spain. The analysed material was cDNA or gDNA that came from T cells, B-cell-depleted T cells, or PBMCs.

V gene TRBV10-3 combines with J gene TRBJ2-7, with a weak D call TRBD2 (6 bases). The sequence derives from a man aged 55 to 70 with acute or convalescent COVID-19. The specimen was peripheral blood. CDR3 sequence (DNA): TGTGCCATCAGGACTAGGAACTACGAGCAGTACTTC. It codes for CAIRTRNYEQYF.